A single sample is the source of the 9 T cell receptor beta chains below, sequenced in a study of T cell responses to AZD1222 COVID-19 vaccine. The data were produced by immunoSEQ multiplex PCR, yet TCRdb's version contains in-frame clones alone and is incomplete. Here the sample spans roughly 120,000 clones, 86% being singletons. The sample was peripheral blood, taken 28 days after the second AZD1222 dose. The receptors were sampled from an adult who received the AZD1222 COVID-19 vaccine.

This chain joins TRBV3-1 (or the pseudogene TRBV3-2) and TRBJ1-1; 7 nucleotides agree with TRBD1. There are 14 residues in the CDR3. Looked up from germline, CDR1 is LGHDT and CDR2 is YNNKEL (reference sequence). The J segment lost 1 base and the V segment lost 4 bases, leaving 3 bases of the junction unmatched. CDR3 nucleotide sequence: TGTGCCAGCAGCCCCAGGGGGGGGAACACTGAAGCTTTCTTT. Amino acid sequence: CASSPRGGNTEAFF.

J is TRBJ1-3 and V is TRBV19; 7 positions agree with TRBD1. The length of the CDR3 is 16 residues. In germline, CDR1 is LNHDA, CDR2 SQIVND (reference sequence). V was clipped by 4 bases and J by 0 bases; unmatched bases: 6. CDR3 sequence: CASSTRDRSSGNTIYF. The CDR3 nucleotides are TGTGCCAGTAGTACCCGGGACAGAAGCTCTGGAAACACCATATATTTT. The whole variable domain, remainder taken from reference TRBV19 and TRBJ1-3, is DGGITQSPKYLFRKEGQNVTLSCEQNLNHDAMYWYRQDPGQGLRLIYYSQIVNDFQKGDIAEGYSVSREKKESFPLTVTSAQKNPTAFYLCASSTRDRSSGNTIYFGEGSWLTVV.

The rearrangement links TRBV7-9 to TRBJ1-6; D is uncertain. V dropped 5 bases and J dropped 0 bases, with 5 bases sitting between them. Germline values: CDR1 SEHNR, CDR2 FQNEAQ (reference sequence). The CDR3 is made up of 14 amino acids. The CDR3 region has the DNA TGTGCCAGCAGCCGGGTCTCCTATAATTCACCCCTCCACTTT. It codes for CASSRVSYNSPLHF. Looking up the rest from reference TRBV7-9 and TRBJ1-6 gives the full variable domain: DTGVSQNPRHKITKRGQNVTFRCDPISEHNRLYWYRQTLGQGPEFLTYFQNEAQLEKSRLLSDRFSAERPKGSFSTLEIQRTEQGDSAMYLCASSRVSYNSPLHFGNGTRLTVT.

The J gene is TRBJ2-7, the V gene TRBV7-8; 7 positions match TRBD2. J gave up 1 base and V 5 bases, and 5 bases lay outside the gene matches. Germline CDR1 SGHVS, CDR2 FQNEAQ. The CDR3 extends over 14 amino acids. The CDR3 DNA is TGTGCCAGCAGCCAAGCGGGACCATCCTACGAGCAGTACTTC. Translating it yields CASSQAGPSYEQYF.

The CDR3 DNA is TGCGCCAGCAGCCCCCGGGGACTAGCGGCCTACAATGAGCAGTTCTTC. This sequence encodes CASSPRGLAAYNEQFF. The chain uses TRBV5-1 and TRBJ2-1, with TRBD2 matching 11 bases. The CDR3 is made up of 16 amino acids. Germline V gene data show CDR1 as SGHRS and CDR2 as YFSETQ. With V trimmed by 4 bases and J by 2 bases, 5 bases remained unmatched.

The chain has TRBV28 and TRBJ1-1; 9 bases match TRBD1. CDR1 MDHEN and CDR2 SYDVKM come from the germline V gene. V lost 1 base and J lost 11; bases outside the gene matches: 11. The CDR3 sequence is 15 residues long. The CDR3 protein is CASSLSGQGLGLAFF. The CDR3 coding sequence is TGTGCCAGCAGTTTATCGGGACAGGGATTAGGTCTTGCTTTCTTT. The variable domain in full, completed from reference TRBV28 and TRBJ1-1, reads DVKVTQSSRYLVKRTGEKVFLECVQDMDHENMFWYRQDPGLGLRLIYFSYDVKMKEKGDIPEGYSVSREKKERFSLILESASTNQTSMYLCASSLSGQGLGLAFFGQGTRLTVV.

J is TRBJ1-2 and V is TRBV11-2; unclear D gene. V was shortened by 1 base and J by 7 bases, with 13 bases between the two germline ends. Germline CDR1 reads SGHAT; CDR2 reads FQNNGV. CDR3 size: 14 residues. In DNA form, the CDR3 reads TGTGCCAGCAGCTTAGGGGCAGAGCCCGGTGGCTACACCTTC. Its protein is CASSLGAEPGGYTF.

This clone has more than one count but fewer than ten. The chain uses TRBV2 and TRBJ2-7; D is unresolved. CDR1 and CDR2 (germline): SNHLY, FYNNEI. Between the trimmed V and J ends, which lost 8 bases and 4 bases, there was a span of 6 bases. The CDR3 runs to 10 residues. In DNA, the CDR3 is TGTGCCAGCGCCGAATACGAGCAGTACTTC. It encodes CASAEYEQYF.

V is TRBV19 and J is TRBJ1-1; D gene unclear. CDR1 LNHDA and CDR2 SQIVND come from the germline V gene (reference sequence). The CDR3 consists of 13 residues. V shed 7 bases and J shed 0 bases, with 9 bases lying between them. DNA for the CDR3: TGTGCCAGTAATACCGGGGTGAACACTGAAGCTTTCTTT. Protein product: CASNTGVNTEAFF.